What follows are 19 T cell receptor beta chains derived from one specimen sequenced in a study of cytomegalovirus exposure and HLA in healthy donors. The PCR had 60 Vbeta and 13 Jbeta primers. The table came from immunoSEQ multiplex PCR; TCRdb's copy has only in-frame clones and leaves some out. The sample yields about 190,000 clones, 86% seen once. Source material: PBMCs. The receptors were sampled from a woman in her twenties or thirties in good health and CMV-seronegative.

This chain connects TRBV29-1 to TRBJ2-1, with 7 nucleotides matching TRBD1. The CDR3 length is 13 residues. Germline CDR1 is SQVTM and CDR2 is ANQGSEA. With V trimmed by 8 bases and J by 6 bases, 10 bases remained unmatched. CDR3 in DNA: TGCAGCTCCGGGACAGATAATTTCAATGAGCAGTTCTTC. It encodes CSSGTDNFNEQFF.

This clone was observed once. The rearrangement links TRBV4-2 to TRBJ2-1; D remains unclear. CDR3 length: 14 residues. The germline V gene encodes CDR1 LGHNA and CDR2 YNFKEQ. The V gene lost 0 bases and the J gene lost 6 bases, with 9 bases spanning the gap. CDR3 DNA sequence: TGTGCCAGCAGCCAAGAGATGCGAGGCAATGAGCAGTTCTTC. It specifies CASSQEMRGNEQFF.

This chain joins TRBV7-3 and TRBJ2-2; 7 bases match TRBD1. CDR1 is SGHTA and CDR2 is FQGTGA in the germline V gene. The CDR3 covers 15 residues. V shed 5 bases, J shed 0 bases, and the junction held 3 bases outside the gene matches. The CDR3 DNA sequence: TGTGCCAGCAGCCGGACAGGAACGAACACCGGGGAGCTGTTTTTT. Translated, it gives CASSRTGTNTGELFF.

The chain recombines TRBV9 with TRBJ2-5, with D perhaps matching TRBD2 (6 bases). Looked up from germline, CDR1 is SGDLS and CDR2 is YYNGEE. There are 14 residues in the CDR3. V dropped 8 bases and J dropped 5 bases, with 19 bases sitting between them. The CDR3 sequence is CASGFGGAGETQYF. CDR3 bases: TGTGCCAGTGGATTCGGAGGGGCAGGGGAGACCCAGTACTTC.

This clone came up a few times. The rearrangement links TRBV9 to TRBJ2-5, with D maybe TRBD2 (6 bases). The CDR3 loop spans 14 amino acids. V lost 2 bases to trimming and J lost 4 bases, with 12 bases between them. Per germline, CDR1 SGDLS and CDR2 YYNGEE. The CDR3 DNA reads TGTGCCAGCAGCGTCCTCAACGGGGGAGAGACCCAGTACTTC. This sequence encodes CASSVLNGGETQYF.

The V gene is TRBV18, the J gene TRBJ1-1; 8 bases align to TRBD1. Germline V gene data show CDR1 as KGHSH and CDR2 as LQKENI. V was pared by 3 bases and J by 6 bases, with 6 bases of the junction left unmatched. The CDR3 consists of 14 residues. The CDR3 loop is CASSPDRAGAEAFF. The CDR3 bases are TGTGCCAGCTCACCGGACAGGGCCGGGGCTGAAGCTTTCTTT. The variable domain in full, completed from reference TRBV18 and TRBJ1-1, reads NAGVMQNPRHLVRRRGQEARLRCSPMKGHSHVYWYRQLPEEGLKFMVYLQKENIIDESGMPKERFSAEFPKEGPSILRIQQVVRGDSAAYFCASSPDRAGAEAFFGQGTRLTVV.

The CDR3 DNA sequence: TGTGCCAGCAGCTACCTGCCTAAGGGGCAGCCCCAGCATTTT. Its translation is CASSYLPKGQPQHF. J is TRBJ1-5 and V is TRBV28; D perhaps matches TRBD1 (5 bases). V was cut by 6 bases and J by 7 bases, with 16 bases left in between. Germline V gene lookup returns CDR1 MDHEN and CDR2 SYDVKM. The CDR3 has 14 amino acids.

Concerning this clone itself: At the DNA level, this CDR3 is encoded by other sequences in the same sample as well. The chain is built from TRBV27 and TRBJ1-5, with TRBD1 matching 7 bases. Trimming took 5 bases from V and 4 from J; bases not matched to a gene: 11. Germline V gene data show CDR1 as MNHEY and CDR2 as SMNVEV (reference sequence). This CDR3 comprises 16 residues. The CDR3 DNA sequence: TGTGCCAGCAGTGAACGAGGGGGCTTAGGTAATCAGCCCCAGCATTTT. It translates to CASSERGGLGNQPQHF.

This sequence joins TRBV5-5 and TRBJ2-7; TRBD2 is a possible D gene (6 bases). In germline, CDR1 is SGHKS, CDR2 YYEKEE (reference sequence). Trimming left V 2 bases short and J 6 bases short, with 18 bases between. The CDR3 extends over 15 amino acids. DNA of the CDR3: TGTGCCAGCAGCTTTTCAAAACTGGAGGGGAGCGAGCAGTACTTC. Translating gives CASSFSKLEGSEQYF. The full variable domain, completed using reference TRBV5-5 and TRBJ2-7, is DAGVTQSPTHLIKTRGQQVTLRCSPISGHKSVSWYQQVLGQGPQFIFQYYEKEERGRGNFPDRFSARQFPNYSSELNVNALLLGDSALYLCASSFSKLEGSEQYFGPGTRLTVT.

The chain joins TRBV10-3 to TRBJ1-5; 7 nucleotides agree with TRBD1. V trimming: 5 bases; J trimming: 2 bases; junction bases outside the gene matches: 6. Germline-derived CDR1 and CDR2 are ENHRY and SYGVKD. This CDR3 contains 15 residues. Here the CDR3 reads CAISSQGSGNQPQHF. As DNA, the CDR3 is TGTGCCATCAGTTCACAGGGGTCCGGCAATCAGCCCCAGCATTTT.

The chain couples TRBV28 to TRBJ1-4; 9 bases line up with TRBD1. This CDR3 contains 16 residues. Germline V CDR1 and CDR2: MDHEN, SYDVKM. V was pared by 5 bases and J by 5 bases, with 9 bases of the junction left unmatched. The CDR3 is CASSPQGAGTNEKLFF. CDR3 bases: TGTGCCAGCAGTCCACAGGGGGCGGGCACGAATGAAAAACTGTTTTTT.

The CDR3 loop is CASSLLAGGPYEQYF. The CDR3, as DNA: TGTGCCAGCAGCCTCCTAGCGGGGGGTCCCTACGAGCAGTACTTC. The chain recombines TRBV7-3 with TRBJ2-7; 11 positions match TRBD2. CDR3 length: 15 residues. Looked up from germline, CDR1 is SGHTA and CDR2 is FQGTGA. J was trimmed by 2 bases and V by 5 bases; bases with no gene match: 5.

The chain links TRBV6-1 to TRBJ2-2; possible D gene TRBD1, 6 bases. Trimming shortened V by 5 bases and J by 0 bases, and 10 bases separated the two germline ends. CDR1 MNHNS and CDR2 SASEGT come from the germline V gene. This CDR3 is built from 15 residues. For the CDR3, the DNA is TGTGCCAGCAGTACGGACAGCCCGAACACCGGGGAGCTGTTTTTT. Translated: CASSTDSPNTGELFF.

This rearrangement joins TRBV5-4 to TRBJ2-3; D uncertain. This CDR3 contains 17 residues. The germline V gene encodes CDR1 SGHNT and CDR2 YYREEE (reference sequence). V was trimmed by 4 bases and J by 4 bases, leaving 22 bases between them. CDR3 nucleotides: TGTGCCAGCAGCGGCTCCTTGGGTAGATCAGGTCCAGATACGCAGTATTTT. Encoded protein: CASSGSLGRSGPDTQYF.

This clone was picked up a small number of times. The chain is built from TRBV29-1 and TRBJ2-7; 12 bases are a match to TRBD2. V was pared by 5 bases and J by 6 bases, with 11 bases of the junction left unmatched. In germline, CDR1 is SQVTM, CDR2 ANQGSEA. CDR3 length: 15 residues. This CDR3 is CSVRHSSGRAGEQYF. For the CDR3, the DNA is TGCAGCGTTAGACACTCTAGCGGGAGGGCCGGCGAGCAGTACTTC.

The chain has TRBV7-2 and TRBJ2-3; 7 bases agree with TRBD1. Per germline, CDR1 SGHTA and CDR2 FQGNSA. This CDR3 has 16 amino acids. The V and J ends lost 1 base and 4 bases, in that order; junction bases with no gene match: 8. CDR3 amino acids: CASSLGNRGSADTQYF. The CDR3 region has the DNA TGTGCCAGCAGCTTAGGTAACAGGGGTAGTGCAGATACGCAGTATTTT.

This clone was picked up one time. CDR3 in DNA: TGTGCCAGCAGTGGGTACAGGATAGACGAGCAGTACTTC. Translation gives CASSGYRIDEQYF. The chain links TRBV2 to TRBJ2-7; D perhaps matches TRBD1 (5 bases). CDR1 SNHLY and CDR2 FYNNEI come from the germline V gene. V was clipped by 4 bases and J by 5 bases, with 12 bases between them. CDR3 length equals 13 residues.

The V and J genes are TRBV6-1 and TRBJ1-2; the D is unclear. The CDR3 length is 13 residues. Deletions cut 8 bases from V and 4 bases from J, with 14 bases between. Germline values: CDR1 MNHNS, CDR2 SASEGT. CDR3 sequence reads: CASGPGVVYGYTF. CDR3 nucleotide sequence: TGTGCCAGCGGTCCCGGAGTGGTCTATGGCTACACCTTC.

The chain uses TRBV19 and TRBJ2-2, with D possibly matching TRBD1 (5 bases). V lost 6 bases, J lost 1 base, and 6 bases lay in between. The CDR3 length is 13 residues. Germline V gene lookup returns CDR1 LNHDA and CDR2 SQIVND (reference sequence). The CDR3 is CASSTGNTGELFF. CDR3 sequence (DNA): TGTGCCAGTAGCACAGGGAACACCGGGGAGCTGTTTTTT.